These 22 T cell receptor beta chains originate from one sample sequenced in a study of shared clonotypes between healthy human individuals. Assay: immunoSEQ multiplex PCR; the TCRdb copy retains only in-frame clones and omits some. The sample lists roughly 2 million clones; about 95% were seen once. Selected positively for CCR7 and CD45RO-negative, naive CD8 cells excluded terminally differentiated effector memory CD45RA+ cells. The sample comprised naive CD8+ T cells sorted from blood. Source of these receptors: a man younger than 35 in good health.

The V and J genes are TRBV28 and TRBJ2-7, with 7 positions matching TRBD2. Germline V lookup: CDR1 MDHEN, CDR2 SYDVKM. This CDR3 has 14 amino acids. The ends lost 3 bases at V and 4 bases at J; junction bases unmatched: 6. DNA of the CDR3: TGTGCCAGCAGTTTCACGGGGGGAGGTTACGAGCAGTACTTC. Protein sequence: CASSFTGGGYEQYF.

This chain joins TRBV5-4 and TRBJ2-2; perhaps TRBD1 as D (5 bases). Trimming shortened V by 1 base and J by 3 bases, and 7 bases separated the two germline ends. Germline V gene data show CDR1 as SGHNT and CDR2 as YYREEE (reference sequence). The CDR3 totals 14 residues. The CDR3 DNA sequence: TGTGCCAGCAGCTTGAAAGGGGACACCGGGGAGCTGTTTTTT. Translating it yields CASSLKGDTGELFF.

Worth noting for this clone: Other DNA sequences in the same sample also yield this CDR3. This chain joins TRBV7-9 and TRBJ2-5, with 8 bases matching TRBD2. The CDR3 runs to 13 residues. Losses at the gene ends were 2 bases for V and 4 bases for J; bases not matched to a gene: 0. Per the germline V gene, CDR1 is SEHNR and CDR2 is FQNEAQ (reference sequence). CDR3 sequence (DNA): TGTGCCAGCAGCTTAAGCGGGGGAGAGACCCAGTACTTC. Translation: CASSLSGGETQYF. The full variable domain, rest sourced from reference TRBV7-9 and TRBJ2-5, is DTGVSQNPRHKITKRGQNVTFRCDPISEHNRLYWYRQTLGQGPEFLTYFQNEAQLEKSRLLSDRFSAERPKGSFSTLEIQRTEQGDSAMYLCASSLSGGETQYFGPGTRLLVL.

The chain joins TRBV7-9 to TRBJ2-7; either TRBD1 or TRBD2 may supply D (5 bases each). The CDR3 has 16 residues. Deletions cut 5 bases from V and 3 bases from J, with 20 bases between. Germline V gene sequence: CDR1 SEHNR, CDR2 FQNEAQ (reference sequence). CDR3 bases: TGTGCCAGCAGCGCAACCAGAGGGGCTCCCGTCTACGAGCAGTACTTC. Encoded protein: CASSATRGAPVYEQYF.

The chain recombines TRBV4-1 with TRBJ1-1; tentative D call: TRBD1 (5 bases). Germline assignment: CDR1 MGHRA and CDR2 YSYEKL. V lost 5 bases and J lost 4, with 14 bases in between. CDR3 length equals 14 residues. CDR3 sequence: CASSGGRGATEAFF. The CDR3 DNA sequence: TGCGCCAGCAGCGGGGGGAGGGGAGCCACTGAAGCTTTCTTT.

This sequence joins TRBV10-1 and TRBJ2-7; TRBD1 agrees at 9 bases. CDR3 length equals 16 residues. The V gene end was trimmed by 0 bases and the J gene end by 0 bases; junction bases not matched to a gene: 3. Germline CDR1 reads WNHNN; CDR2 reads SYGVQD (reference sequence). CDR3 sequence reads: CASSESWDRVSYEQYF. CDR3 nucleotides: TGCGCCAGCAGTGAGTCATGGGACAGGGTCTCCTACGAGCAGTACTTC.

This clone has a single count. The chain links TRBV7-9 to TRBJ1-6; D gene unclear. The CDR3 totals 14 residues. With 8 bases removed from V and 9 bases from J, the gap between germline ends came to 17 bases. Germline-derived CDR1 and CDR2 are SEHNR and FQNEAQ (reference sequence). The CDR3 loop is CASSSTIGSSPLHF. The CDR3, as DNA: TGTGCCAGCTCCTCTACAATAGGGAGTTCACCCCTCCACTTT.

Concerning this clone: The same CDR3 arises from other DNA sequences in this sample as well. The genes are TRBV11-2 and TRBJ2-7, with 7 bases fitting TRBD1. After removal of 1 base from V and 0 bases from J, the junction contained 3 bases not matched to a gene. The CDR3 runs to 15 residues. CDR1 SGHAT and CDR2 FQNNGV come from the germline V gene. The CDR3 DNA sequence: TGTGCCAGCAGCTTAGGACAGGGTAGCTCCTACGAGCAGTACTTC. Its translation: CASSLGQGSSYEQYF.

The V and J genes are TRBV5-1 and TRBJ1-5; 9 bases fit TRBD1. Germline V gene lookup returns CDR1 SGHRS and CDR2 YFSETQ. This CDR3 has 16 residues. V shed 1 base, J shed 4 bases, and the junction held 6 bases outside the gene matches. The CDR3 DNA is TGCGCCAGCAGCTTGATTCCGACAGGGGGGAATCAGCCCCAGCATTTT. This codes for CASSLIPTGGNQPQHF. The variable domain in full, completed from reference TRBV5-1 and TRBJ1-5, reads KAGVTQTPRYLIKTRGQQVTLSCSPISGHRSVSWYQQTPGQGLQFLFEYFSETQRNKGNFPGRFSGRQFSNSRSEMNVSTLELGDSALYLCASSLIPTGGNQPQHFGDGTRLSIL.

The genes are TRBV7-9 and TRBJ2-2, with D possibly matching TRBD2 (6 bases). Per germline, CDR1 SEHNR and CDR2 FQNEAQ (reference sequence). This CDR3 has 16 amino acids. V was trimmed by 7 bases and J by 4 bases, leaving 19 bases between them. DNA of the CDR3: TGTGCCAGCACCATACAGCGGGCGGGTTCCACCGGGGAGCTGTTTTTT. This encodes CASTIQRAGSTGELFF.

The J gene is TRBJ1-1, the V gene TRBV6-6; D is perhaps TRBD1 (5 bases). Trimming cost V 2 bases and J 3 bases, with 10 bases left between them. The CDR3 runs 14 residues. CDR1 and CDR2 from the germline V gene are MNHNY and SVGAGI (reference sequence). The CDR3 loop reads CASSYRAGDTEAFF. The CDR3 nucleotides read TGTGCCAGCAGTTACCGGGCGGGGGACACTGAAGCTTTCTTT.

The rearrangement links TRBV2 to TRBJ1-3; D gene uncertain. Trimming took 7 bases from V and 0 from J, leaving 16 bases between them. Germline CDR1 is SNHLY and CDR2 is FYNNEI. CDR3 length: 16 residues. CDR3 DNA: TGTGCCAGCACTAGATCCCAGGAGAGCTCTGGAAACACCATATATTTT. Encoded protein: CASTRSQESSGNTIYF.

This chain uses TRBV10-3 with TRBJ2-3; D ambiguous. The CDR3 is 16 residues long. The germline gives CDR1 ENHRY, CDR2 SYGVKD. Trimming cost V 0 bases and J 0 bases, with 10 bases left between them. CDR3 DNA: TGTGCCATCAGTGAGTCGCAAGAGAAAAGCACAGATACGCAGTATTTT. Protein: CAISESQEKSTDTQYF.

The chain is built from TRBV7-6 and TRBJ2-3; 11 nucleotides align to TRBD2. Germline V gene data show CDR1 as SGHVS and CDR2 as FNYEAQ. V shed 5 bases, J shed 2 bases, and the junction held 6 bases outside the gene matches. This CDR3 is 16 amino acids long. The CDR3 region has the DNA TGTGCCAGCAGCCATCTAGCGGGGGGCAACACAGATACGCAGTATTTT. It is translated as CASSHLAGGNTDTQYF. The whole variable domain, remainder taken from reference TRBV7-6 and TRBJ2-3, is GAGVSQSPRYKVTKRGQDVALRCDPISGHVSLYWYRQALGQGPEFLTYFNYEAQQDKSGLPNDRFSAERPEGSISTLTIQRTEQRDSAMYRCASSHLAGGNTDTQYFGPGTRLTVL.

V and J are TRBV4-3 and TRBJ2-2, with 7 bases lining up with TRBD2. This CDR3 is built from 18 residues. With 4 bases clipped from V and 2 bases from J, the junction kept 13 bases outside the gene matches. In germline, CDR1 is LGHNA, CDR2 YSLEER. This chain's CDR3 is CASSPHTASGVNTGELFF. CDR3 nucleotides: TGCGCCAGCAGCCCACACACGGCTAGCGGAGTTAACACCGGGGAGCTGTTTTTT.

CDR3 nucleotide sequence: TGCAGCGTTGCGAACCTGGACACCTTCGTCTACACCTTC. This codes for CSVANLDTFVYTF. The chain uses TRBV29-1 and TRBJ1-2; tentative D call: TRBD1 (5 bases). V was trimmed by 4 bases and J by 10 bases, leaving 19 bases between them. The CDR3 runs to 13 residues. Germline V gives CDR1 SQVTM, CDR2 ANQGSEA.

The chain recombines TRBV10-3 with TRBJ2-3, with TRBD2 matching 11 bases. J lost 2 bases, V lost 6 bases, and 4 bases had no gene match. The CDR3 totals 15 residues. The germline gives CDR1 ENHRY, CDR2 SYGVKD. The CDR3, as DNA: TGTGCCATCAGGGGACTAGCGGCTACCACAGATACGCAGTATTTT. It specifies CAIRGLAATTDTQYF.

With regard to this clone: Within the sample, other DNA sequences also encode this same CDR3. The genes are TRBV7-6 and TRBJ2-3; 9 bases align to TRBD2. CDR1 and CDR2 (germline): SGHVS, FNYEAQ. This CDR3 spans 15 amino acids. V lost 5 bases and J lost 0; bases outside the gene matches: 3. The CDR3 coding sequence is TGTGCCAGCAGCCCCGGACTAGCGAGCACAGATACGCAGTATTTT. Amino acid sequence: CASSPGLASTDTQYF.

The V and J genes are TRBV9 and TRBJ2-7; D is tentatively TRBD1 or TRBD2 (5 bases each). This CDR3 contains 19 residues. Trimming removed 1 base at V and 0 bases at J, with 23 bases between. Germline V gene data show CDR1 as SGDLS and CDR2 as YYNGEE. The CDR3 DNA reads TGTGCCAGCAGCGTACCAACCGGGACCCCCGGAGCCTCCTCCTACGAGCAGTACTTC. It is translated as CASSVPTGTPGASSYEQYF.

J is TRBJ1-2 and V is TRBV28; D is unclear. The germline V and J ends were trimmed by 7 bases and 4 bases, with 16 bases remaining between them. The CDR3 extends over 14 amino acids. The germline V gene has CDR1 MDHEN and CDR2 SYDVKM. Here the CDR3 reads CASTPRVGVYGYTF. The CDR3, as DNA: TGTGCCAGCACCCCGAGGGTAGGTGTCTATGGCTACACCTTC.

This CDR3 is CASSLYSTTSNTEAFF. The CDR3 region has the DNA TGTGCCAGCAGTTTATATTCCACCACCTCAAACACTGAAGCTTTCTTT. V and J are TRBV27 and TRBJ1-1; D gene ambiguous. Trimming removed 1 base from V and 2 bases from J, with 14 bases in between. CDR1 is MNHEY and CDR2 is SMNVEV in the germline V gene (reference sequence). CDR3 length: 16 residues.

This clone was found once. The J gene is TRBJ1-4, the V gene TRBV4-2; 11 bases agree with TRBD1. V gave up 0 bases and J gave up 0 bases; unmatched junction bases: 9. Germline CDR1 is LGHNA and CDR2 is YNFKEQ. This CDR3 comprises 20 residues. DNA of the CDR3: TGTGCCAGCAGCCAAGAGGGACAGGGGGTTGGAGAGGCAACTAATGAAAAACTGTTTTTT. It translates to CASSQEGQGVGEATNEKLFF.